This T cell receptor (beta chain) was recovered during a study of radiation and T cells in renal cell carcinoma. As regards this clone: Its antigen is still unknown.

Generated by immunoSEQ multiplex PCR, the TCRdb table keeps only in-frame clones and is missing some. The sample includes approximately 70,000 clones, around 80% seen only once; the top ten take about 6.4%. Notes on the study in general: Baseline intratumoral clonotype presence is unknown without pretreatment biopsies.

The time point: blood 4 weeks post-SBRT, at nephrectomy. Regarding treatment: 15 Gy SBRT to primary tumor, nephrectomy 4 weeks later. Sample: blood, taken from a patient whose treatment included radiotherapy and nephrectomy. This TCR was sampled from a man between 60 and 75 years old with renal cell carcinoma.

The CDR3 bases are TGTGCCAGCAGCCCCCGGGACACATTATACTATGGCTACACCTTC. It is translated as CASSPRDTLYYGYTF. V is TRBV7-8 and J is TRBJ1-2; weak D call: TRBD1 (6 bases). This CDR3 has 15 residues. Germline V gene data show CDR1 as SGHVS and CDR2 as FQNEAQ. Trimming stripped 5 bases from V and 3 bases from J, with 16 bases between.